Shown below are 24 T cell receptor beta chains from a single sample sequenced in a study of blood T cell repertoires in COVID-19 (dated by TCRdb to 2018 to 2021). The library relied on the immunoSEQ multiplex PCR assay. The table comes from immuneACCESS by way of TCRdb, which keeps in-frame sequences with V and J called. Part of the clones is missing from these tables; in studies checked, under half for an unresolved V gene and the rest for unknown reasons. In all, the sample holds 120,000 to 150,000 clones, and roughly 90% of those were seen once. Roughly a tenth of the sample goes to the ten largest clones. Sequenced input: peripheral blood. The receptors originated from a man between 45 and 60 years old with active or convalescent COVID-19.

The chain recombines TRBV21-1 with TRBJ2-7; the table names TRBD2, a call not compared with the DNA. TRBV21-1 is an annotated pseudogene. The CDR3 totals 22 residues. The CDR3 nucleotides read TGTGCCAGCAGCCCCCCGGACATTTGGGTAGCGGGAGACGGCATGAGGCCCTACGAGCAGTACTTC. It yields the protein CASSPPDIWVAGDGMRPYEQYF.

The rearrangement links TRBV14 to TRBJ2-5; 7 bases fit TRBD1. The CDR3 is 17 amino acids. Germline CDR1 reads SGHDN; CDR2 reads FVKESK. V lost 0 bases and J lost 5; bases outside the gene matches: 12. This CDR3 is CASSQELGTTQGETQYF. CDR3 DNA sequence: TGTGCCAGCAGCCAAGAACTTGGGACGACACAGGGGGAGACCCAGTACTTC.

This clone came up a few times. V gene TRBV18 combines with J gene TRBJ2-1, with 10 bases fitting TRBD2. From germline, CDR1 is KGHSH and CDR2 LQKENI. This CDR3 spans 17 amino acids. V lost 4 bases and J lost 5; bases outside the gene matches: 11. CDR3 sequence: CASSRADSGRLHNEQFF. In DNA, the CDR3 is TGTGCCAGCTCACGGGCGGATAGCGGGAGGCTCCACAATGAGCAGTTCTTC. The entire variable domain, with the rest obtained from reference TRBV18 and TRBJ2-1, is as follows: NAGVMQNPRHLVRRRGQEARLRCSPMKGHSHVYWYRQLPEEGLKFMVYLQKENIIDESGMPKERFSAEFPKEGPSILRIQQVVRGDSAAYFCASSRADSGRLHNEQFFGPGTRLTVL.

The chain joins TRBV19 to TRBJ2-1; TRBD2 is a possible D gene (5 bases). Germline CDR1 and CDR2: LNHDA and SQIVND (reference sequence). Trimming shortened V by 6 bases and J by 8 bases, and 14 bases separated the two germline ends. This CDR3 has 13 amino acids. CDR3 region: CASSRTPVDEQFF. In nucleotides, the CDR3 is TGTGCCAGTAGCCGGACTCCCGTGGATGAGCAGTTCTTC.

The J gene is TRBJ1-1, the V gene TRBV6-5, with D possibly matching TRBD1 (6 bases). The CDR3 consists of 13 residues. CDR1 is MNHEY, CDR2 SVGAGI, per germline. Trimming cost V 6 bases and J 4 bases, with 12 bases left between them. The CDR3 here is CASRRGAVTEAFF. The CDR3 DNA reads as TGTGCCAGCAGACGGGGGGCGGTCACTGAAGCTTTCTTT.

V is TRBV28 and J is TRBJ2-2, with 7 bases fitting TRBD1. Germline CDR1 and CDR2: MDHEN and SYDVKM. This CDR3 region has 16 residues. V lost 3 bases and J lost 6; bases outside the gene matches: 10. CDR3 DNA: TGTGCCAGCAGTTTCCAAATAGACAGGGTTGCCGGGGAGCTGTTTTTT. Translation gives CASSFQIDRVAGELFF.

V gene TRBV28 combines with J gene TRBJ1-5; D is ambiguous. Germline V gene data show CDR1 as MDHEN and CDR2 as SYDVKM. The V gene lost 5 bases and the J gene lost 7 bases, with 9 bases spanning the gap. The CDR3 is 12 amino acids. The CDR3 DNA reads as TGTGCCAGCAGTCCCTCCCGGCAGCCCCAGCATTTT. It translates to CASSPSRQPQHF.

The count of this clone is one. The V call is TRBV15, the J call TRBJ2-1, with TRBD2 identical over 9 bases. CDR3 length: 15 amino acids. Germline loops: CDR1 LNHNV, CDR2 YYDKDF (reference sequence). V gave up 4 bases and J gave up 7 bases; unmatched junction bases: 8. The CDR3 loop reads CATSTNSGSRNEQFF. The CDR3 nucleotides are TGTGCCACCAGCACCAATAGCGGGAGCCGAAATGAGCAGTTCTTC.

This chain joins TRBV28 and TRBJ1-4, with TRBD1 matching over 7 bases. The CDR3 runs 14 residues. The germline V gene has CDR1 MDHEN and CDR2 SYDVKM. V lost 8 bases to trimming and J lost 8 bases; unmatched junction nucleotides: 11. The CDR3 protein is CASLGGGPSEKLFF. Here the CDR3 DNA reads TGTGCCAGCTTAGGAGGGGGCCCATCCGAAAAACTGTTTTTT. Full variable domain (missing parts from reference TRBV28 and TRBJ1-4): DVKVTQSSRYLVKRTGEKVFLECVQDMDHENMFWYRQDPGLGLRLIYFSYDVKMKEKGDIPEGYSVSREKKERFSLILESASTNQTSMYLCASLGGGPSEKLFFGSGTQLSVL.

CDR3 loop: CSASSGNAYNEQFF. CDR3 sequence (DNA): TGCAGTGCGAGTAGCGGGAATGCCTACAATGAGCAGTTCTTC. The chain couples TRBV20-1 to TRBJ2-1, with 8 bases aligning to TRBD2. Germline V CDR1 and CDR2: DFQATT, SNEGSKA (reference sequence). V was clipped by 6 bases and J by 2 bases; unmatched bases: 6. The CDR3 has 14 residues.

The sample holds one count of this clone. The chain joins TRBV7-9 to TRBJ2-2; a weak D match, TRBD2 (5 bases). Germline V gives CDR1 SEHNR, CDR2 FQNEAQ (reference sequence). The CDR3 sequence is 13 residues long. Trimming cost V 2 bases and J 5 bases, with 6 bases left between them. The CDR3 loop is CASSLSGTGELFF. The CDR3 DNA sequence: TGTGCCAGCAGCTTATCGGGGACCGGGGAGCTGTTTTTT. The full variable domain, in which reference TRBV7-9 and TRBJ2-2 provide the parts outside the CDR3, is DTGVSQNPRHKITKRGQNVTFRCDPISEHNRLYWYRQTLGQGPEFLTYFQNEAQLEKSRLLSDRFSAERPKGSFSTLEIQRTEQGDSAMYLCASSLSGTGELFFGEGSRLTVL.

This clone was counted a few times. At the DNA level, this CDR3 is encoded by other sequences in the same sample as well. The rearrangement links TRBV6-5 to TRBJ1-2, with 11 bases matching TRBD1. CDR1 MNHEY and CDR2 SVGAGI come from the germline V gene. The V and J ends lost 2 bases and 7 bases, in that order; junction bases with no gene match: 3. The CDR3 spans 14 residues. CDR3 nucleotides: TGTGCCAGCAGTTACACCGGACAGGGGGCTGGCTACACCTTC. Its translation is CASSYTGQGAGYTF.

The rearrangement uses TRBV27 and TRBJ2-1; a possible D gene is TRBD2 (5 bases). The length of the CDR3 is 14 residues. Germline loops: CDR1 MNHEY, CDR2 SMNVEV (reference sequence). V was pared by 5 bases and J by 7 bases, with 15 bases between. The CDR3 DNA sequence: TGTGCCAGCAGTCCGCGGACTTTGGGGAATGAGCAGTTCTTC. It specifies CASSPRTLGNEQFF.

This clone has more than one count but fewer than ten. The chain recombines TRBV13 with TRBJ2-2; 7 nucleotides align to TRBD1. The CDR3 has 16 residues. Trimming cost V 4 bases and J 6 bases; bases outside gene matches: 11. Germline values: CDR1 PRHDT, CDR2 FYEKMQ (reference sequence). In nucleotides, the CDR3 is TGTGCCAGCAGCTCGCCTACGGGACAGTTTCCCGGGGAGCTGTTTTTT. Residues: CASSSPTGQFPGELFF.

The chain recombines TRBV7-2 with TRBJ1-5, with TRBD1 matching 7 bases. The J segment lost 6 bases and the V segment lost 5 bases, leaving 7 bases of the junction unmatched. The CDR3 contains 14 residues. Germline-derived CDR1 and CDR2 are SGHTA and FQGNSA. The CDR3 bases are TGTGCCAGCAGCCCACGACAGGGTGCTCAGCCCCAGCATTTT. It translates to CASSPRQGAQPQHF.

This chain links TRBV6-6 with TRBJ1-1; no reliable D call. Per the germline V gene, CDR1 is MNHNY and CDR2 is SVGAGI (reference sequence). The CDR3 is made up of 14 amino acids. V dropped 2 bases and J dropped 1 base, with 8 bases sitting between them. The CDR3 sequence is CASSYAGANTEAFF. CDR3 in DNA: TGTGCCAGCAGTTACGCCGGAGCGAACACTGAAGCTTTCTTT.

This clone was counted once. DNA for the CDR3: TGTGCCAGCAGTTTGGGCTGGGGCTACACCTTC. Translated, it gives CASSLGWGYTF. The chain employs TRBV28 and TRBJ1-2; D unclear. CDR1 is MDHEN and CDR2 is SYDVKM in the germline V gene. This CDR3 has 11 residues. V lost 3 bases to trimming and J lost 8 bases, with 7 bases between them.

This chain joins TRBV9 and TRBJ2-1; unclear D gene. The germline V gene has CDR1 SGDLS and CDR2 YYNGEE. This CDR3 contains 16 residues. V lost 3 bases and J lost 0, with 13 bases in between. The DNA for the CDR3 is TGTGCCAGCAGCGCTACAGATTTTAGCTCCTACAATGAGCAGTTCTTC. This encodes CASSATDFSSYNEQFF. The variable domain in full, with the rest retrieved from reference TRBV9 and TRBJ2-1, is DSGVTQTPKHLITATGQRVTLRCSPRSGDLSVYWYQQSLDQGLQFLIQYYNGEERAKGNILERFSAQQFPDLHSELNLSSLELGDSALYFCASSATDFSSYNEQFFGPGTRLTVL.

The chain couples TRBV28 to TRBJ1-1, with D hard to call. V was shortened by 4 bases and J by 0 bases, with 9 bases between the two germline ends. From germline, CDR1 is MDHEN and CDR2 SYDVKM. This CDR3 has 14 amino acids. CDR3 sequence reads: CASSSRVMNTEAFF. CDR3 nucleotides: TGTGCCAGCAGTTCCCGGGTTATGAACACTGAAGCTTTCTTT.

The rearrangement links TRBV6-2 or TRBV6-3 to TRBJ1-5; a possible D gene is TRBD1 (5 bases). Trimming left V 6 bases short and J 4 bases short, with 13 bases between. The CDR3 spans 14 residues. Germline V gene data show CDR1 as MNHEY and CDR2 as SVGEGT. CDR3 sequence: CASSSTRQNQPQHF. The CDR3 coding sequence is TGTGCCAGCAGCTCTACCCGACAGAATCAGCCCCAGCATTTT.

J is TRBJ2-2 and V is TRBV6-5, with a tentative D call TRBD2 (5 bases). This CDR3 has 16 residues. Trimming took 1 base from V and 3 from J, leaving 12 bases between them. In germline, CDR1 is MNHEY, CDR2 SVGAGI. The CDR3 sequence: CASSYLARRDTGELFF. In nucleotides, the CDR3 is TGTGCCAGCAGTTACTTGGCCAGGCGGGACACCGGGGAGCTGTTTTTT.

The V gene is TRBV7-3, the J gene TRBJ2-5; TRBD1 might be the D (6 bases). The CDR3 runs 14 residues. The V gene's germline CDR1 is SGHTA and CDR2 FQGTGA. The ends were cut back, 2 bases at V and 5 bases at J, with 12 bases in the middle. The CDR3 bases are TGTGCCAGCAGCTTAGGGGGCCTTGGGGAGACCCAGTACTTC. Its protein is CASSLGGLGETQYF.

CDR3 sequence (DNA): TGTGCCAGCAGTTACAATTCGGGGGGCCCTGGCTATGGCTACACCTTC. Translating gives CASSYNSGGPGYGYTF. The V and J genes are TRBV6-5 and TRBJ1-2; weak D call: TRBD1 (6 bases). Germline CDR1 is MNHEY and CDR2 is SVGAGI. The V end lost 2 bases, the J end lost 4 bases, and 17 bases lay between the germline ends. The CDR3 contains 16 residues.

J is TRBJ2-7 and V is TRBV18; 7 bases are a match to TRBD1. This CDR3 is 14 amino acids long. CDR1 is KGHSH and CDR2 is LQKENI in the germline V gene. Germline trimming cut 3 bases from V and 5 bases from J; bases unmatched to any gene: 7. CDR3 coding DNA: TGTGCCAGCTCACCGGGGACAGTAAGTAACGAGCAGTACTTC. It encodes CASSPGTVSNEQYF.